Each of the 10 T cell receptor beta chains below was sequenced from the same sample in a study of T cell repertoires in cytomegalovirus infection. TCRdb re-called the reads through MiXCR, storing one row per CDR3 protein. The table lists 150,000 to 200,000 distinct CDR3 sequences, 28% of them singletons. The sample was PBMCs. These receptors all come from a human donor in good health (CMV status not recorded). Some clones in this sample may be carry-over from other donors' samples.

This clonotype was seen only a few times. The junction and the germline gene differ at one end; a read error may be behind it. V gene TRBV7-7 combines with J gene TRBJ2-3; TRBD1 or TRBD2 may be the D gene (5 bases each). The germline V gene encodes CDR1 SSHAT and CDR2 FNYEAQ (reference sequence). This CDR3 comprises 13 residues. CDR3 DNA sequence: TGTGCTAGCAGCAGAGGGGCCCCAGATACGCAGTATTTT. Residues: CASSRGAPDTQYF.

The chain is built from TRBV6-1 and TRBJ2-1; 8 bases are a match to TRBD1. Germline CDR1 reads MNHNS; CDR2 reads SASEGT. The CDR3 sequence is 16 residues long. J lost 0 bases, V lost 4 bases, and 5 bases had no gene match. CDR3 loop: CASSGRQGSSYNEQFF. The CDR3 nucleotides read TGTGCCAGCAGTGGCCGACAGGGGAGCTCCTACAATGAGCAGTTCTTC.

This clonotype was counted between two and nine times. At one end the junction does not follow the germline gene, possibly because of a read error. The V call is TRBV7-7, the J call TRBJ2-5, with 10 bases that match TRBD2. The CDR3 sequence is 14 residues long. CDR1 is SSHAT and CDR2 is FNYEAQ in the germline V gene (reference sequence). CDR3 in amino acids: CASSSRTSGETQYF. The CDR3, as DNA: TGTGCTAGCAGCAGTCGGACTAGCGGAGAGACCCAGTACTTC.

This clonotype occurred a few times. CDR3 sequence reads: CSVGDTTGGETQYF. CDR3 nucleotide sequence: TGCAGCGTTGGGGACACAACAGGTGGGGAGACCCAGTACTTC. V gene TRBV29-1 combines with J gene TRBJ2-5; a weak D match, TRBD1 (6 bases). CDR1 and CDR2 from the germline V gene are SQVTM and ANQGSEA. There are 14 residues in the CDR3. V was pared by 4 bases and J by 5 bases, with 17 bases between.

This clonotype was seen more than once but under ten times. The CDR3 DNA is TGTGCCAGCAGCTTCCGGGGGGGCCTAACCGGGGAGCTGTTTTTT. Translating it yields CASSFRGGLTGELFF. The chain combines TRBV7-3 with TRBJ2-2, with TRBD2 matching 8 bases. CDR3 length: 15 amino acids. The V segment lost 3 bases and the J segment 5 bases; nucleotides outside the gene matches: 5. Germline CDR1 and CDR2: SGHTA and FQGTGA. Full variable domain (outside the CDR3, taken from reference TRBV7-3 and TRBJ2-2): GAGVSQTPSNKVTEKGKYVELRCDPISGHTALYWYRQSLGQGPEFLIYFQGTGAADDSGLPNDRFFAVRPEGSVSTLKIQRTERGDSAVYLCASSFRGGLTGELFFGEGSRLTVL.

A few counts support this clonotype. The rearrangement uses TRBV20-1 and TRBJ1-5, with D tentatively TRBD1 (6 bases). The V end was cut by 5 bases, the J end by 5 bases, with 16 bases between. Germline loops: CDR1 DFQATT, CDR2 SNEGSKA (reference sequence). CDR3 length: 14 amino acids. This CDR3 is CSAPTGTSYQPQHF. DNA for the CDR3: TGCAGTGCTCCGACCGGGACAAGCTATCAGCCCCAGCATTTT.

V usage is TRBV15 and J usage is TRBJ1-2; unclear D gene. This CDR3 region has 14 residues. CDR1 and CDR2 from the germline V gene are LNHNV and YYDKDF (reference sequence). With 4 bases removed from V and 1 base from J, the gap between germline ends came to 10 bases. In DNA form, the CDR3 reads TGTGCCACCAGCAATCAGAGAAATAACTATGGCTACACCTTC. Translating it yields CATSNQRNNYGYTF.

The genes are TRBV7-3 and TRBJ1-5, with 10 bases that match TRBD1. CDR3 length: 15 residues. V gave up 5 bases and J gave up 6 bases; unmatched junction bases: 7. CDR1 SGHTA and CDR2 FQGTGA come from the germline V gene. CDR3 sequence reads: CASSPTGGGGQPQHF. CDR3 nucleotide sequence: TGTGCCAGCAGCCCGACAGGGGGCGGTGGTCAGCCCCAGCATTTT. The whole variable domain, remainder taken from reference TRBV7-3 and TRBJ1-5, is GAGVSQTPSNKVTEKGKYVELRCDPISGHTALYWYRQSLGQGPEFLIYFQGTGAADDSGLPNDRFFAVRPEGSVSTLKIQRTERGDSAVYLCASSPTGGGGQPQHFGDGTRLSIL.

This chain uses TRBV20-1 with TRBJ1-4; D is unresolved. The germline gives CDR1 DFQATT, CDR2 SNEGSKA (reference sequence). V lost 6 bases, J lost 11 bases, and 13 bases lay in between. The CDR3 extends over 11 amino acids. In DNA form, the CDR3 reads TGCAGTGCCGACAAGACTGGGAAACTGTTTTTT. It specifies CSADKTGKLFF.

This clonotype was counted only a few times. This may be a read error, as it is one base from a much larger clone. The rearrangement joins TRBV4-3 to TRBJ1-3; D remains unclear. The V gene's germline CDR1 is LGHNA and CDR2 YSLEER. The CDR3 runs 17 residues. This CDR3 reads CASNQDSGGMTGNTIYF. The CDR3 bases are TGCGCCAGCAACCAAGATTCGGGAGGGATGACTGGAAACACCATATATTTT.